The text below deals with one TCR beta chain. The sample comes from a study of blood T cell repertoires in COVID-19. Study information: Samples representing acute and convalescent COVID-19 were sourced from the United States, Italy and Spain. PBMCs, B-cell-depleted T cells, or T cells provided the cDNA or gDNA that made up the material.

In the authors' workflow: Cell counts per sample came from amplifying reference gene primers. Clones were sequenced by immunoSEQ multiplex PCR, and TCRdb holds only the in-frame ones, with some missing. The DNA gave D and trimming, while V, J and clone size come from that table. Seen here are some 200,000 clones, approximately 86% observed once, and the top ten hold more than 1.4%. The V end was cut by 7 bases, the J end by 6 bases, with 10 bases between. Germline CDR1 reads LNHDA; CDR2 reads SQIVND (reference sequence). The CDR3 runs to 12 residues. The V and J genes are TRBV19 and TRBJ1-5, with D possibly TRBD1 on 6 matching bases. Sequencing used peripheral blood. The origin of this receptor is a man aged 18-30 years with active or convalescent COVID-19. The CDR3 region has the DNA TGTGCCAGTAAGGCAGGGGCTCAGCCCCAGCATTTT. This translates into CASKAGAQPQHF.